The 21 T cell receptor beta chains in this list originate from one sample, sequenced in a study of metastatic and nonmetastatic thyroid tumors. With MiXCR, TCRdb called clones anew from the PCR reads. The profile shows about 34,000 clones, roughly 15% of them singletons. No treatment of any kind had been given to any patient before thyroid surgery. What was sequenced was blood. The receptors shown here come from a female donor with papillary thyroid cancer or a benign thyroid nodule (not recorded which). Some clones in this sample may be carry-over from other donors' samples.

This clone showed up many times. The rearrangement joins TRBV4-3 to TRBJ2-2, with TRBD2 matching over 9 bases. The CDR3 is 20 amino acids. In germline, CDR1 is LGHNA, CDR2 YSLEER. With 2 bases clipped from V and 3 bases from J, the junction kept 16 bases outside the gene matches. The CDR3, as DNA: TGCGCCAGCAGCCAATTCCCTTCGGGGGCTAGCGGGAAACACACCGGGGAGCTGTTTTTT. As protein: CASSQFPSGASGKHTGELFF.

This clone has ten or more counts. V is TRBV25-1 and J is TRBJ2-1, with 12 bases that match TRBD2. The length of the CDR3 is 18 residues. Germline lookup yields CDR1 MGHDK and CDR2 SYGVNS. Unmatched junction bases numbered 8, after V lost 3 bases and J lost 2 bases. CDR3 DNA: TGTGCCAGCAGTGACCGATGGACTAGCGGGGCCCCCTACAATGAGCAGTTCTTC. Translation gives CASSDRWTSGAPYNEQFF.

This clone was counted at least ten times. The rearrangement joins TRBV20-1 to TRBJ2-3; TRBD2 is a possible D gene (6 bases). V was cut by 5 bases and J by 9 bases, with 12 bases left in between. Looked up from germline, CDR1 is DFQATT and CDR2 is SNEGSKA (reference sequence). The CDR3 is made up of 11 amino acids. The CDR3 DNA sequence: TGCAGTGCTTCCATAGCGGAAACGCAGTATTTT. It specifies CSASIAETQYF.

This clone was recorded many times. This rearrangement joins TRBV6-4 to TRBJ2-2; D possibly uses TRBD1 or TRBD2 (5 bases each). Trimming removed 0 bases from V and 3 bases from J, with 11 bases in between. The CDR3 runs to 16 residues. Germline loops: CDR1 MRHNA, CDR2 SNTAGT. The CDR3 loop reads CASSDSNGADTGELFF. CDR3 nucleotides: TGTGCCAGCAGTGACTCGAACGGGGCCGACACCGGGGAGCTGTTTTTT.

This clone was detected many times. V gene TRBV6-1 combines with J gene TRBJ1-2; D gene unclear. CDR1 and CDR2 (germline): MNHNS, SASEGT. V lost 9 bases to trimming and J lost 5 bases, with 13 bases between them. The CDR3 has 12 amino acids. CDR3 protein: CASTRVGYGYTF. CDR3 DNA sequence: TGTGCCAGTACTCGTGTTGGTTATGGCTACACCTTC.

In its sample, this clone was seen many times. This sequence joins TRBV2 and TRBJ2-6, with 7 bases aligning to TRBD1. V lost 7 bases, J lost 0 bases, and 9 bases stayed unmatched. Per the germline V gene, CDR1 is SNHLY and CDR2 is FYNNEI. CDR3 length equals 17 residues. CDR3 nucleotide sequence: TGTGCCAGCACGTTGACAGGGCATCTCTCTGGGGCCAACGTCCTGACTTTC. Translating it yields CASTLTGHLSGANVLTF.

On this clone: One end of the junction varies from germline; a read error may be responsible. The same CDR3 can be traced to other DNA sequences in this sample. This rearrangement joins TRBV6-1 to TRBJ1-1; D is undetermined. This CDR3 region has 15 residues. Germline CDR1 is MNHNS and CDR2 is SASEGT. The DNA for the CDR3 is TGTGCCAGCAGTGAGTGGGCAGGAGGGAACACTGAGGCTTTCTTT. Translating gives CASSEWAGGNTEAFF.

This clone was picked up many times. The same CDR3 arises from other DNA sequences in this sample as well. J is TRBJ2-1 and V is TRBV9; no firm D call. Per germline, CDR1 SGDLS and CDR2 YYNGEE. There are 13 residues in the CDR3. V lost 2 bases and J 5 bases, leaving 8 bases between the germline ends. In DNA form, the CDR3 reads TGTGCCAGCAGCGTTGTGGGTAACAATGAGCAGTTCTTC. Translating it yields CASSVVGNNEQFF.

Many counts were recorded for this clone. The chain has TRBV11-2 and TRBJ2-2; D might be TRBD1 (5 bases). Trimming shortened V by 0 bases and J by 1 base, and 12 bases separated the two germline ends. The V gene's germline CDR1 is SGHAT and CDR2 FQNNGV. CDR3 length: 17 residues. CDR3 region: CASSLDPTGENTGELFF. The CDR3 DNA follows: TGTGCCAGCAGCTTAGATCCCACAGGAGAGAACACCGGGGAGCTGTTTTTT. The full variable domain, with the rest looked up from reference TRBV11-2 and TRBJ2-2, is EAGVAQSPRYKIIEKRQSVAFWCNPISGHATLYWYQQILGQGPKLLIQFQNNGVVDDSQLPKDRFSAERLKGVDSTLKIQPAKLEDSAVYLCASSLDPTGENTGELFFGEGSRLTVL.

This clone appeared many times. This chain uses TRBV7-8 with TRBJ2-7; no clear D. Germline V lookup: CDR1 SGHVS, CDR2 FQNEAQ. Trimming removed 5 bases at V and 3 bases at J, with 11 bases between. This CDR3 is built from 13 residues. The CDR3 reads CASSQTEIYEQYF. The CDR3 DNA is TGTGCCAGCAGCCAGACGGAGATCTACGAGCAGTACTTC.

This clone was recorded many times. The chain links TRBV4-1 to TRBJ2-1, with D unclear. V lost 0 bases and J lost 0, with 15 bases in between. Germline CDR1 MGHRA, CDR2 YSYEKL. The length of the CDR3 is 18 residues. As DNA, the CDR3 is TGCGCCAGCAGCCAAGATCAGACTCCCCGTAGCTCCTACAATGAGCAGTTCTTC. Its protein is CASSQDQTPRSSYNEQFF.

To note about this clone: Its ends do not fully match the called genes, so a read error is possible. V gene TRBV19 combines with J gene TRBJ2-7; D ambiguous. This CDR3 has 14 amino acids. The germline V gene encodes CDR1 LNHDA and CDR2 SQIVND (reference sequence). CDR3 DNA: TGTTCCAGTGGGGATGGCTTCCTTGGTAGCGAGCAGTACTTC. This encodes CSSGDGFLGSEQYF.

This clone appeared many times. The chain has TRBV6-1 and TRBJ2-7; D is unclear. Trimming removed 7 bases at V and 3 bases at J, with 16 bases between. CDR1 MNHNS and CDR2 SASEGT come from the germline V gene. The CDR3 runs 14 residues. For the CDR3, the DNA is TGTGCCAGCACCACGCCGCAGAGCTACTACGAGCAGTACTTC. As protein: CASTTPQSYYEQYF.

This clone was seen at least ten times. This chain connects TRBV6-1 to TRBJ1-5; no clear D gene. The germline V gene encodes CDR1 MNHNS and CDR2 SASEGT. Trimming took off 0 bases at V and 6 bases at J, with 9 bases between the two ends. The CDR3 length is 14 residues. DNA of the CDR3: TGTGCCAGCAGTGAAGCGCTATGGATTCAGCCCCAGCATTTT. It encodes CASSEALWIQPQHF.

This clone has at least ten counts. The chain recombines TRBV20-1 with TRBJ2-3; the match to TRBD1 covers 8 bases. The germline gives CDR1 DFQATT, CDR2 SNEGSKA (reference sequence). The CDR3 length is 15 residues. After removal of 4 bases from V and 0 bases from J, the junction contained 6 bases not matched to a gene. CDR3 sequence: CSAMDRAHSTDTQYF. The DNA for the CDR3 is TGCAGTGCTATGGACAGGGCACATAGCACAGATACGCAGTATTTT.

In its sample, this clone was seen once. Germline and junction disagree at one end, which may indicate a read error. The chain recombines TRBV20-1 with TRBJ1-6; no clear D gene. CDR3 size: 15 residues. CDR1 and CDR2 (germline): DFQATT, SNEGSKA (reference sequence). CDR3 sequence (DNA): TGCAGTGCTAGGGACCTGGAAGTTGGGAGTTCACCCCTACACTTT. Translation gives CSARDLEVGSSPLHF.

Ten or more counts support this clone. The chain links TRBV20-1 to TRBJ2-1; TRBD1 might be the D (6 bases). Trimming stripped 5 bases from V and 3 bases from J, with 20 bases between. The germline gives CDR1 DFQATT, CDR2 SNEGSKA (reference sequence). The CDR3 covers 16 residues. The chain's CDR3 is CSAHPLVVGGYNEQFF. CDR3 nucleotide sequence: TGCAGTGCTCACCCCTTGGTGGTAGGGGGCTACAATGAGCAGTTCTTC.

A note on this clone: A read error may produce the germline difference seen at one junction end. V gene TRBV6-5 combines with J gene TRBJ2-2; tentative D call: TRBD1 (6 bases). The CDR3 has 18 amino acids. Germline CDR1 MNHEY, CDR2 SVGAGI. This chain's CDR3 is CASSYGGRVWSDTGQLFF. CDR3 nucleotides: TGTGCCAGCAGTTACGGGGGCAGGGTGTGGTCCGACACCGGGCAGCTGTTTTTT.

This clone was picked up many times. CDR3 loop: CASSPGLAGGFSYNEQFF. DNA of the CDR3: TGTGCCAGCAGCCCCGGACTAGCGGGAGGGTTCTCCTACAATGAGCAGTTCTTC. The V gene is TRBV4-2, the J gene TRBJ2-1; 15 bases line up with TRBD2. Losses at the gene ends were 4 bases for V and 0 bases for J; bases not matched to a gene: 4. Germline CDR1 LGHNA, CDR2 YNFKEQ. This CDR3 is built from 18 residues.

This clone was detected many times. This rearrangement joins TRBV5-1 to TRBJ2-5; D is undetermined. This CDR3 region has 12 residues. Germline V gene data show CDR1 as SGHRS and CDR2 as YFSETQ. Trimming cost V 4 bases and J 5 bases, with 9 bases left between them. CDR3 bases: TGCGCCAGCAGCCAAGGGCAGGAGACCCAGTACTTC. It translates to CASSQGQETQYF.

At least ten counts were recorded for this clone. The gene calls are TRBV6-4 and TRBJ2-1; TRBD1 is a possible D gene (6 bases). The CDR3 has 14 amino acids. CDR1 is MRHNA, CDR2 SNTAGT, per germline. Deletions cut 3 bases from V and 0 bases from J, with 6 bases between. CDR3 amino acids: CASSEDSSYNEQFF. CDR3 DNA sequence: TGTGCCAGCAGTGAGGACAGCTCCTACAATGAGCAGTTCTTC.